The present entry profiles one T cell receptor (beta chain) with its context. Its cognate antigen is unknown. Assay execution took place at the deep level. Sequencing used immunoSEQ multiplex PCR; TCRdb keeps in-frame clones, though not all of them. The data contain about 520,000 clones, approximately 81% of them seen just once; the ten biggest clones take up more than 9.5%. The sample comes from a study of shared clonotypes between healthy human individuals. General study results and limits: A small donor pool kept down the genetic and exposure-history diversity that was represented.

Approximately 100 million PBMCs per unsorted sample were used for genomic DNA. Per the germline V gene, CDR1 is MDHEN and CDR2 is SYDVKM. The V segment lost 3 bases and the J segment 0 bases; nucleotides outside the gene matches: 8. The CDR3 sequence is 18 residues long. The chain recombines TRBV28 with TRBJ2-7; 13 positions match TRBD2. Sequences were obtained from PBMCs. The receptor's source is a woman in her thirties or forties in good health. Some clones in this sample may be carry-over from other donors' samples. The CDR3 loop is CASSLTSGRPSSSYEQYF. The DNA for the CDR3 is TGTGCCAGCAGTTTGACTAGCGGGAGGCCCTCCAGCTCCTACGAGCAGTACTTC.